Below are 25 T cell receptor beta chains sequenced from a single sample in a study of blood T cell repertoires in COVID-19 (TCRdb year 2020). Libraries were prepared through the immunoSEQ multiplex PCR assay. TCRdb carries this immuneACCESS record with in-frame sequences only. Its versions omit some clonotypes, under half of them owing to an unresolved V gene in the studies checked, with the rest unexplained. Present in this sample are around 190,000 clones, approximately 80% of which were seen just once. The ten largest clones take up 1.5% to 1.7% of the sample. Source material: peripheral blood. These TCRs come from a human donor in a cohort sampled during active COVID-19.

This chain connects TRBV10-3 to TRBJ2-1; 9 bases match TRBD1. Germline V lookup: CDR1 ENHRY, CDR2 SYGVKD. The ends lost 3 bases at V and 9 bases at J; junction bases unmatched: 6. The CDR3 is 14 amino acids. As DNA, the CDR3 is TGTGCCATCAGTGACGGGACAGGGAGGAGTGAGCAGTTCTTC. This gives the protein CAISDGTGRSEQFF.

V gene TRBV7-2 combines with J gene TRBJ1-4; 10 bases are a match to TRBD1. The germline V gene encodes CDR1 SGHTA and CDR2 FQGNSA. With 6 bases clipped from V and 8 bases from J, the junction kept 15 bases outside the gene matches. The CDR3 contains 17 residues. The CDR3 region has the DNA TGTGCCAGCAGACGCTCCGGGACAGGGGTTAACGGCGAAAAACTGTTTTTT. Translated, it gives CASRRSGTGVNGEKLFF.

This rearrangement joins TRBV28 to TRBJ2-6, with TRBD1 identical over 9 bases. CDR1 MDHEN and CDR2 SYDVKM come from the germline V gene. CDR3 length: 17 amino acids. The ends lost 5 bases at V and 1 base at J; junction bases unmatched: 6. The CDR3 protein is CASSGQGRGSGANVLTF. Here the CDR3 DNA reads TGTGCCAGCAGTGGACAGGGGAGAGGGTCTGGGGCCAACGTCCTGACTTTC.

The chain employs TRBV5-1 and TRBJ1-4, with D perhaps TRBD1 (6 bases). Germline CDR1 is SGHRS and CDR2 is YFSETQ. The CDR3 loop spans 15 amino acids. V lost 1 base and J lost 5, with 12 bases in between. The CDR3 reads CASSLPTGNNEKLFF. CDR3 DNA: TGCGCCAGCAGCTTGCCCACAGGGAACAATGAAAAACTGTTTTTT.

J is TRBJ2-7 and V is TRBV10-1, with 12 bases that match TRBD2. Germline V gene lookup returns CDR1 WNHNN and CDR2 SYGVQD (reference sequence). V dropped 6 bases and J dropped 6; count of bases not matched to a gene: 6. CDR3 length equals 14 residues. The CDR3 DNA sequence: TGCGCCAGCAGCGCGACTAGCGGGAGTGCCGAGCAGTACTTC. As protein: CASSATSGSAEQYF.

This chain connects TRBV28 to TRBJ1-5; 7 bases agree with TRBD1. Germline assignment: CDR1 MDHEN and CDR2 SYDVKM. The CDR3 is made up of 15 amino acids. Germline trimming cut 6 bases from V and 6 bases from J; bases unmatched to any gene: 11. The CDR3 DNA reads as TGTGCCAGCAGCCTCTATCGACAGGGCGGTCAGCCCCAGCATTTT. It encodes CASSLYRQGGQPQHF.

The chain is built from TRBV6-1 and TRBJ2-5; weak D call: TRBD1 (6 bases). V was clipped by 0 bases and J by 1 base, with 9 bases between them. This CDR3 region has 15 residues. Germline V gene sequence: CDR1 MNHNS, CDR2 SASEGT. In DNA form, the CDR3 reads TGTGCCAGCAGTGAAGCGTACAGGGTCCAAGAGACCCAGTACTTC. Protein product: CASSEAYRVQETQYF.

This clone was counted once. This chain links TRBV19 with TRBJ2-5, with TRBD1 identical over 8 bases. Germline V gives CDR1 LNHDA, CDR2 SQIVND (reference sequence). The CDR3 runs 16 residues. The J segment lost 3 bases and the V segment lost 6 bases, leaving 12 bases of the junction unmatched. The CDR3: CASSSSGTGLKETQYF. The CDR3 nucleotides are TGTGCCAGTAGCTCCTCCGGGACAGGACTTAAAGAGACCCAGTACTTC.

This chain joins TRBV7-2 and TRBJ2-2, with a possible D match to TRBD1 (6 bases). The germline V gene has CDR1 SGHTA and CDR2 FQGNSA. The CDR3 loop spans 19 amino acids. The ends were cut back, 5 bases at V and 0 bases at J, with 22 bases in the middle. The CDR3 DNA reads as TGTGCCAGCAGCCTTAGGGGGAAAGGAAACGTCGCGAACACCGGGGAGCTGTTTTTT. As protein: CASSLRGKGNVANTGELFF.

There are a few counts of this clone. The rearrangement joins TRBV11-2 to TRBJ1-5, with 8 bases aligning to TRBD1. Germline CDR1 reads SGHAT; CDR2 reads FQNNGV. CDR3 length: 14 residues. Unmatched junction bases numbered 7, after V lost 5 bases and J lost 7 bases. This chain's CDR3 is CASSQQGVGQPQHF. CDR3 coding DNA: TGTGCCAGCAGCCAACAGGGGGTGGGGCAGCCCCAGCATTTT.

V and J are TRBV6-2 or TRBV6-3 and TRBJ1-4, with D maybe TRBD1 (5 bases). The V end was cut by 2 bases, the J end by 7 bases, with 14 bases between. The CDR3 covers 15 residues. Germline V gene data show CDR1 as MNHEY and CDR2 as SVGEGT. This chain's CDR3 is CASSYAAGNIEKLFF. CDR3 DNA sequence: TGTGCCAGCAGTTACGCGGCAGGGAATATTGAAAAACTGTTTTTT.

The chain joins TRBV6-5 to TRBJ1-3; tentatively, D is TRBD1 (6 bases). CDR1 MNHEY and CDR2 SVGAGI come from the germline V gene. The CDR3 sequence is 16 residues long. Trimming removed 0 bases at V and 3 bases at J, with 12 bases between. The CDR3 DNA sequence: TGTGCCAGCAGTTACTCCGGACAGCTCGGTGGAAACACCATATATTTT. It is translated as CASSYSGQLGGNTIYF.

The gene calls are TRBV28 and TRBJ2-7, with a possible D match to TRBD1 (6 bases). The V end was cut by 3 bases, the J end by 2 bases, with 20 bases between. The germline V gene has CDR1 MDHEN and CDR2 SYDVKM. CDR3 size: 17 residues. The CDR3 is CASSLPLQGLIPYEQYF. CDR3 sequence (DNA): TGTGCCAGCAGTTTGCCCTTACAGGGCCTCATTCCCTACGAGCAGTACTTC.

The V gene is TRBV4-1, the J gene TRBJ2-1; TRBD2 matches 7 bases. From germline, CDR1 is MGHRA and CDR2 YSYEKL. This CDR3 comprises 16 residues. J lost 5 bases, V lost 0 bases, and 7 bases had no gene match. CDR3 bases: TGCGCCAGCAGCCAAGAGGCAGCGGGGCAAGACAATGAGCAGTTCTTC. It codes for CASSQEAAGQDNEQFF.

This clone has just a few counts. The gene calls are TRBV9 and TRBJ2-2; D not certain. In germline, CDR1 is SGDLS, CDR2 YYNGEE. There are 14 residues in the CDR3. V shed 4 bases and J shed 2 bases, with 9 bases lying between them. DNA for the CDR3: TGTGCCAGCAGCTCCCGGGTAAACACCGGGGAGCTGTTTTTT. Translating it yields CASSSRVNTGELFF. The full variable domain, rest sourced from reference TRBV9 and TRBJ2-2, is DSGVTQTPKHLITATGQRVTLRCSPRSGDLSVYWYQQSLDQGLQFLIQYYNGEERAKGNILERFSAQQFPDLHSELNLSSLELGDSALYFCASSSRVNTGELFFGEGSRLTVL.

V gene TRBV4-1 combines with J gene TRBJ2-1; D is possibly TRBD1 (5 bases). The CDR3 covers 14 residues. CDR1 and CDR2 (germline): MGHRA, YSYEKL. V was pared by 1 base and J by 10 bases, with 14 bases between. CDR3 sequence: CASSQVAGLLEQFF. The CDR3 DNA follows: TGCGCCAGCAGCCAAGTCGCAGGGTTATTAGAGCAGTTCTTC.

V is TRBV27 and J is TRBJ2-7, with D unresolved. The CDR3 totals 16 residues. V was trimmed by 0 bases and J by 4 bases, leaving 16 bases between them. CDR1 is MNHEY, CDR2 SMNVEV, per germline (reference sequence). CDR3 nucleotides: TGTGCCAGCAGTTTATCAGTAGACTCGGCATCGTACGAGCAGTACTTC. This codes for CASSLSVDSASYEQYF.

The V gene is TRBV18, the J gene TRBJ2-3; D remains unclear. This CDR3 contains 13 residues. Looked up from germline, CDR1 is KGHSH and CDR2 is LQKENI. V gave up 6 bases and J gave up 3 bases, with 10 bases separating them. The CDR3: CASSNSRTDTQYF. Written as DNA, the CDR3 is TGTGCCAGCTCCAACTCACGGACAGATACGCAGTATTTT.

The rearrangement uses TRBV7-2 and TRBJ1-4; D gene unclear. The V end lost 3 bases, the J end lost 2 bases, and 7 bases lay between the germline ends. Germline CDR1 is SGHTA and CDR2 is FQGNSA. CDR3 length: 14 amino acids. DNA for the CDR3: TGTGCCAGCAGCTTGTCCAGGACTAATGAAAAACTGTTTTTT. The encoded protein is CASSLSRTNEKLFF.

V is TRBV27 and J is TRBJ2-7, with 9 bases lining up with TRBD1. CDR3 size: 15 residues. Per the germline V gene, CDR1 is MNHEY and CDR2 is SMNVEV (reference sequence). Trimming cost V 2 bases and J 5 bases; bases outside gene matches: 7. The CDR3 spells CASSLGTGNLHEQYF. CDR3 DNA sequence: TGTGCCAGCAGTTTAGGGACAGGGAATCTTCACGAGCAGTACTTC.

In this sample, this clone turned up a few times. This chain connects TRBV11-3 to TRBJ2-7; 9 nucleotides agree with TRBD1. J gave up 3 bases and V 7 bases, and 10 bases lay outside the gene matches. CDR1 SGHNT and CDR2 YENEEA come from the germline V gene. The CDR3 contains 15 residues. Written as DNA, the CDR3 is TGTGCCAGCAAAAATCCTACGGGACAGGGCTACGAGCAGTACTTC. This gives the protein CASKNPTGQGYEQYF.

This chain links TRBV6-1 with TRBJ2-1; 12 bases are a match to TRBD2. V gave up 2 bases and J gave up 7 bases; unmatched junction bases: 12. The germline V gene encodes CDR1 MNHNS and CDR2 SASEGT. CDR3 length: 18 residues. The CDR3, as DNA: TGTGCCAGCAGTGAACTCGCACCGACTAGCGGGAGTCGGAATGAGCAGTTCTTC. Translating gives CASSELAPTSGSRNEQFF.

The rearrangement joins TRBV5-1 to TRBJ2-7; D unclear. This CDR3 is built from 11 residues. CDR1 SGHRS and CDR2 YFSETQ come from the germline V gene. V lost 0 bases and J 6 bases, leaving 4 bases between the germline ends. CDR3 in DNA: TGCGCCAGCAGCTTGGGGGCCGAGCAGTACTTC. It codes for CASSLGAEQYF.

A few counts support this clone. The chain has TRBV19 and TRBJ2-2, with 10 bases matching TRBD2. From germline, CDR1 is LNHDA and CDR2 SQIVND (reference sequence). V lost 5 bases, J lost 6 bases, and 18 bases stayed unmatched. The CDR3 contains 19 residues. CDR3 bases: TGTGCCAGTAGTTCCAATCTTGGGGCTAGCGGGGGAGTATCCGGGGAGCTGTTTTTT. Translated, it gives CASSSNLGASGGVSGELFF.

CDR3 sequence: CASTEDRPNTEAFF. CDR3 coding DNA: TGTGCCAGCACCGAGGACAGACCGAACACTGAAGCTTTCTTT. This chain connects TRBV2 to TRBJ1-1; TRBD1 might be the D (6 bases). Germline lookup yields CDR1 SNHLY and CDR2 FYNNEI. CDR3 size: 14 residues. The germline V and J ends were trimmed by 7 bases and 1 base, with 13 bases remaining between them.